These 8 T cell receptor beta chains share one sample of origin, sequenced in a study of T cell responses to AZD1222 COVID-19 vaccine. TCRdb keeps only in-frame clones here, not all; method: immunoSEQ multiplex PCR. The table includes some 86,000 clones, under 95% detected once. The specimen comprised peripheral blood, sampled on day 0 of AZD1222 vaccination. Receptors were obtained from an adult in good health.

J is TRBJ2-7 and V is TRBV9; the D gene is possibly TRBD1 (5 bases). V was pared by 2 bases and J by 1 base, with 13 bases between. CDR1 and CDR2 (germline): SGDLS, YYNGEE. This CDR3 contains 15 residues. The CDR3 bases are TGTGCCAGCAGCGTGACTCCAACAGGTTCCTACGAGCAGTACTTC. This gives the protein CASSVTPTGSYEQYF.

The chain couples TRBV12-2 to TRBJ2-1; the table assigns TRBD2, which was not confirmed against the DNA. TRBV12-2 is tagged as a pseudogene. CDR3 length equals 16 residues. The chain's CDR3 is CASRLPAGTTYNEQFF. CDR3 nucleotide sequence: TGTGCAAGTCGCTTACCCGCCGGGACTACCTACAATGAGCAGTTCTTC.

J is TRBJ2-3 and V is TRBV19; D is perhaps TRBD2 (6 bases). Germline assignment: CDR1 LNHDA and CDR2 SQIVND (reference sequence). Between the trimmed V and J ends, which lost 5 bases and 2 bases, there was a span of 11 bases. This CDR3 contains 14 residues. CDR3 sequence: CASSQPGVTDTQYF. The CDR3 nucleotides are TGTGCCAGTAGTCAACCGGGAGTCACAGATACGCAGTATTTT.

For this clone: Within the sample, other DNA sequences also encode this same CDR3. The rearrangement uses TRBV7-8 and TRBJ1-1; unclear D gene. The germline V and J ends were trimmed by 2 bases and 1 base, with 5 bases remaining between them. Germline V gene sequence: CDR1 SGHVS, CDR2 FQNEAQ. The CDR3 is 13 amino acids. CDR3 amino acids: CASSLSANTEAFF. For the CDR3, the DNA is TGTGCCAGCAGCTTATCGGCGAACACTGAAGCTTTCTTT.

The chain combines TRBV7-2 with TRBJ1-5, with 7 bases fitting TRBD1. CDR3 length: 17 residues. The germline CDR1 and CDR2 sequences are SGHTA and FQGNSA. The trim removed 5 bases at V and 3 bases at J, leaving 13 bases unmatched. This CDR3 is CASSPRWAGGPNQPQHF. As DNA, the CDR3 is TGTGCCAGCAGCCCCCGGTGGGCAGGGGGACCCAATCAGCCCCAGCATTTT.

Comments on this clone: At one boundary the junction diverges from the germline segment, which might be a read error. The V gene is TRBV2, the J gene TRBJ2-1; tentative D call: TRBD1 (5 bases). Germline V gene sequence: CDR1 SNHLY, CDR2 FYNNEI. The CDR3 runs to 12 residues. CDR3 loop: CASREDSDEQFF. The CDR3 nucleotides are TGTGCCAGCAGGGAAGACAGCGATGAGCAGTTCTTC.

J is TRBJ2-7 and V is TRBV11-2; no definite D call. This CDR3 has 14 residues. Looked up from germline, CDR1 is SGHAT and CDR2 is FQNNGV. The V gene lost 0 bases and the J gene lost 2 bases, with 8 bases spanning the gap. Here the CDR3 reads CASSLDYQTYEQYF. The CDR3 nucleotides read TGTGCCAGCAGCTTAGATTACCAGACCTACGAGCAGTACTTC.

This clone was detected only a few times. CDR3 residues: CASSQASGVTGELFF. The CDR3, as DNA: TGTGCCAGCAGCCAAGCGAGTGGTGTCACCGGGGAGCTGTTTTTT. The chain employs TRBV3-1 (or the pseudogene TRBV3-2) and TRBJ2-2; no definite D call. V dropped 1 base and J dropped 4 bases, with 10 bases sitting between them. Germline CDR1 and CDR2: LGHDT and YNNKEL (reference sequence). The CDR3 sequence is 15 residues long.